This T cell receptor (beta chain) appears in the sequencing data of a study of T cells after yellow fever vaccination. TCRdb reprocessed the 5' RACE reads via MiXCR and lists one record per CDR3 protein. The table has 350,000 to 550,000 distinct CDR3 sequences, 18% seen once; the top ten hold roughly 19%. The sample here was PBMCs, taken before the yellow fever booster vaccination. This clonotype originated in a man younger than 35 who received the YFV17D yellow fever vaccine.

The DNA for the CDR3 is TGTGCCAGCAGTTACTCGACGGCTAACTATGGCTACACCTTC. Amino acids: CASSYSTANYGYTF. This chain uses TRBV6-5 with TRBJ1-2; D gene unclear. Deletions cut 0 bases from V and 0 bases from J, with 5 bases between. The CDR3 consists of 14 residues. Per germline, CDR1 MNHEY and CDR2 SVGAGI.